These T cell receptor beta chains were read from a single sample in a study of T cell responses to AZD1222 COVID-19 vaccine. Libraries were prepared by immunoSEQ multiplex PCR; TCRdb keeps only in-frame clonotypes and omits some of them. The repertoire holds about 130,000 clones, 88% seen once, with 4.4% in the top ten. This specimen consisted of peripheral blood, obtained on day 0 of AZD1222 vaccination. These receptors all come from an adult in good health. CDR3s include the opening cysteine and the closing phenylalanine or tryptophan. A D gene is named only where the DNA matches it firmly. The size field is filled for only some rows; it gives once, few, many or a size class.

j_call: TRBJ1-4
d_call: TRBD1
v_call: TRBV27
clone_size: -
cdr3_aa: CASSLSGDRYNEKLFF
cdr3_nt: TGTGCCAGCAGTTTATCGGGGGACAGATATAATGAAAAACTGTTTTTT

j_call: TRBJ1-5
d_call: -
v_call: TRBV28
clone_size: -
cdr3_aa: CASTVGGVGQPQHF
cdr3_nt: TGTGCCAGCACCGTGGGGGGAGTGGGTCAGCCCCAGCATTTT

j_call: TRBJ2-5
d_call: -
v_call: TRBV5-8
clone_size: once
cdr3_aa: CASSPGTNQETQYF
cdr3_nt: TGTGCCAGCAGTCCCGGGACAAATCAAGAGACCCAGTACTTC

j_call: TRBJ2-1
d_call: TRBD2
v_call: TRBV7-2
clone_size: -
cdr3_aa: CASSPTGGPHNEQFF
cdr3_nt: TGTGCCAGCAGCCCCACGGGAGGGCCCCACAATGAGCAGTTCTTC

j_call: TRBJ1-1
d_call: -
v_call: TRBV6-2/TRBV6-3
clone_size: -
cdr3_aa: CASSYTPDGHTEAFF
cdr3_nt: TGTGCCAGCAGTTACACACCGGATGGGCACACTGAAGCTTTCTTT

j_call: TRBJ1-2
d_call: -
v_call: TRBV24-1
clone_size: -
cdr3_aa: CATSAAGHHGYTF
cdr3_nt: TGTGCCACCAGTGCTGCAGGCCACCATGGCTACACCTTC

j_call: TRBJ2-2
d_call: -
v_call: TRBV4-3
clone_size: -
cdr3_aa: CASSQDVRHTGELFF
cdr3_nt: TGCGCCAGCAGCCAAGACGTCAGACACACCGGGGAGCTGTTTTTT

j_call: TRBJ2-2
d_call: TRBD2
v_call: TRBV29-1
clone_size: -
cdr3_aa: CSVAAGGQYGELFF
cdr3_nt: TGCAGCGTTGCAGCGGGGGGGCAATACGGGGAGCTGTTTTTT

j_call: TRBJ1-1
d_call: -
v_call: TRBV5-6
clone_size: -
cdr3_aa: CASSLGGILAFF
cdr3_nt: TGTGCCAGCAGCTTGGGAGGGATCCTAGCTTTCTTT

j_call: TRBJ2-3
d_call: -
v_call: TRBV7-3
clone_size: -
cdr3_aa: CASSSGRGNTDTQYF
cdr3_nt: TGTGCCAGCAGCTCAGGGCGGGGAAACACAGATACGCAGTATTTT

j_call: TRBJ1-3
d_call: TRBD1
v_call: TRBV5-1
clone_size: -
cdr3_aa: CASSWGQDPFSGNTIYF
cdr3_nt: TGCGCCAGCAGCTGGGGACAGGATCCCTTCTCTGGAAACACCATATATTTT

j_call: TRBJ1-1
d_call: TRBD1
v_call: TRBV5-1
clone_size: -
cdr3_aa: CASSSTGGEAFF
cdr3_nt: TGCGCCAGCAGCTCTACAGGGGGGGAAGCTTTCTTT

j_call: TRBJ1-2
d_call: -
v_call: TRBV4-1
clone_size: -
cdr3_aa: CASSQQQGYGYTF
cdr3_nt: TGCGCCAGCAGCCAACAACAGGGTTATGGCTACACCTTC

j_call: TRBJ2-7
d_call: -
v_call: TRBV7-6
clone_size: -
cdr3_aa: CASSSTSGTGSFEQYF
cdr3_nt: TGTGCCAGCAGCTCGACCTCGGGAACAGGAAGCTTCGAGCAGTACTTC

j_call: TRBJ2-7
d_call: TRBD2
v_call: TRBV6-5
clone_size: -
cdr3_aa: CASSYSEERGPYEQYF
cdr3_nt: TGTGCCAGCAGTTACTCGGAGGAGCGGGGACCCTACGAGCAGTACTTC

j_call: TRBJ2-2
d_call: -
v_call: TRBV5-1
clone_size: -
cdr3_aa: CASHLQTSGTGELFF
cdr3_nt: TGCGCCAGTCACTTACAGACGTCGGGCACCGGGGAGCTGTTTTTT

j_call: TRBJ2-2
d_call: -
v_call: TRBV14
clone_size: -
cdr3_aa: CASSQGRVSGIPIGELFF
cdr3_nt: TGTGCCAGCAGCCAAGGGCGTGTGTCGGGAATCCCTATCGGGGAGCTGTTTTTT

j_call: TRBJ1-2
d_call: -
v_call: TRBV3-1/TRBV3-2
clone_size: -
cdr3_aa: CASSLSVQGRGGYTF
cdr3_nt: TGTGCCAGCAGCCTATCCGTCCAAGGTCGCGGGGGCTACACCTTC

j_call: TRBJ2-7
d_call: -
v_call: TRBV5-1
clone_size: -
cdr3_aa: CASSFDGTGSYEQYF
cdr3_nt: TGCGCCAGCAGCTTTGACGGTACAGGATCCTACGAGCAGTACTTC

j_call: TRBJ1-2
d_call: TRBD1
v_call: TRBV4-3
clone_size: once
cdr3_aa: CASSQDLTGVPYGYTF
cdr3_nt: TGCGCCAGCAGCCAGGACCTTACAGGGGTCCCCTATGGCTACACCTTC